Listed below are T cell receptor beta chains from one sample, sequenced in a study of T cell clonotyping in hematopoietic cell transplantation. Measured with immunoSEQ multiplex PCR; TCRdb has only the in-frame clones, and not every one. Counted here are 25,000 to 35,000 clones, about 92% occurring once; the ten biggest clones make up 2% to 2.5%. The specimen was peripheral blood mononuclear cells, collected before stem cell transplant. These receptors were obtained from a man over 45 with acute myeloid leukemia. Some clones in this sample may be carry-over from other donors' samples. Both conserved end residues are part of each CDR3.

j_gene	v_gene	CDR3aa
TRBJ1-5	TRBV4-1	CASSQVISGVSNQPQHF
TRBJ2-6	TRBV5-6	CASSFFGSGANVLTF
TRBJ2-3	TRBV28	CASSSTSGNTDTQYF
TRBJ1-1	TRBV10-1	CASSEGPGQGEAFF
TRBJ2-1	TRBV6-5	CASSLTSNSYNEQFF
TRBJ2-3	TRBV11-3	CASSLDEGDTQYF
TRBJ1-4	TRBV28	CASSLEVVVLGEKLFF
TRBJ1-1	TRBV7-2	CASSFRSRTEAFF
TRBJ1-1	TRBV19	CASSRGNPNTEAFF
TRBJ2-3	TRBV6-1	CASRDSGSWTDTQYF
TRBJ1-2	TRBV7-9	CASSLGRNNYGYTF
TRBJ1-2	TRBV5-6	CASSLEGQGQYGYTF
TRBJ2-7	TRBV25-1	CASSDAGTAEQYF
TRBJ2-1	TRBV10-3	CAISAGLNNEQFF
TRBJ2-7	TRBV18	CASSPPRAESYEQYF
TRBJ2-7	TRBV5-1	CASAMSGQGAEQYF
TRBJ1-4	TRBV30	CAWSGEVEGEKLFF
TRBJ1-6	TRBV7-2	CASSFRLDNSPLHF
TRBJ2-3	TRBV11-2	CASSLRDYSDTQYF
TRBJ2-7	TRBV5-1	CASSLDSAGYEQYF
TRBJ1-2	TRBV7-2	CASSLDSNYGYTF
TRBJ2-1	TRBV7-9	CASSLQWDRDFLF
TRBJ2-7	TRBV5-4	CASSLDAGHQREQYF
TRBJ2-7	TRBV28	CASSLVGQRYF
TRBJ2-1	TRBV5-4	CASRPGGEVGYNEQFF
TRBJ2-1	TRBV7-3	CASSGGPSYNEQFF
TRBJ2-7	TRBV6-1	CASRGDRASSYEQYF
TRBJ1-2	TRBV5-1	CASSLRSDSPYGYTF
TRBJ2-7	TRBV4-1	CASSQMGRGSSYEQYF
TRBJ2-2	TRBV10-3	CAISDSGTATGELFF
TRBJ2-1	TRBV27	CASSLRLVGNEQFF
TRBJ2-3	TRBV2	CASSSGGAQDTQYF
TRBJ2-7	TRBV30	CAWSEDYEQYF
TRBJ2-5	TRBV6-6	CASSYSPSGVGTQYF
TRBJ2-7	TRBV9	CASSGTGGYEQYF
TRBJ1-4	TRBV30	CAWSPTGGSEKLFF
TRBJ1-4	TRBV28	CASSSRQGMGEKLFF
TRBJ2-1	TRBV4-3	CASSQEGGRASSYNEQFF
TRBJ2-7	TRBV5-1	CASSFRDGAYEQYF
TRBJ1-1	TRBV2	CASRRQTSRTEAFF
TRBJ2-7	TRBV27	CASSTWTVLGYEQYF
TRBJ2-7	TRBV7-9	CASSPGGGYEQYF
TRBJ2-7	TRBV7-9	CASSFELGEVPYEQYF
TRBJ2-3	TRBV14	CASSLYGNTQYF
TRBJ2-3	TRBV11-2	CASSFGLATMSTDTQYF
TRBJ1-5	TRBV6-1	CASRTGVYSNQPQHF
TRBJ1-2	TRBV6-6	CASSYDRDARYGYTF
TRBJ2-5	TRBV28	CASSFFERWETQYF
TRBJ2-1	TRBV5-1	CASSLGLLTGTSGRRVDEQFF